This TCR beta chain was recorded in a study of blood T cell repertoires in COVID-19. Assay: immunoSEQ multiplex PCR; the TCRdb copy retains only in-frame clones and omits some. The sample includes more than 200,000 clones, 81% of them seen just once. Sequencing was done on a sample of peripheral blood. The sequence derives from a woman aged 80 or older with acute or convalescent COVID-19.

This chain's CDR3 is CAISASIVRTGEMETQYF. CDR3 nucleotides: TGTGCCATCAGTGCGTCGATCGTAAGGACAGGGGAGATGGAGACCCAGTACTTC. The chain is built from TRBV10-3 and TRBJ2-5; 9 positions match TRBD1. V shed 4 bases and J 5 bases; nucleotides not matched to a gene: 17. Per germline, CDR1 ENHRY and CDR2 SYGVKD. This CDR3 contains 18 residues.